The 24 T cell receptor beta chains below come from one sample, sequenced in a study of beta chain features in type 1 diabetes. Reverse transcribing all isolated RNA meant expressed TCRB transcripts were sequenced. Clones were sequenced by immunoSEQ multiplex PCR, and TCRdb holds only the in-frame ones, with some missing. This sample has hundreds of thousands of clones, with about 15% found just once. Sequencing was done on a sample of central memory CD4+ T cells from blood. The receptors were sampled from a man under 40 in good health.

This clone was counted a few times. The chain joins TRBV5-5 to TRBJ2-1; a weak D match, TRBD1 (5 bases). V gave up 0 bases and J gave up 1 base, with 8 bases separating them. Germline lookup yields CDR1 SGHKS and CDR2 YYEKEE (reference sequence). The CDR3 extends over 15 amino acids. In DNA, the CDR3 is TGTGCCAGCAGCTTGGATGACAGTTCCTACAATGAGCAGTTCTTC. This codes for CASSLDDSSYNEQFF.

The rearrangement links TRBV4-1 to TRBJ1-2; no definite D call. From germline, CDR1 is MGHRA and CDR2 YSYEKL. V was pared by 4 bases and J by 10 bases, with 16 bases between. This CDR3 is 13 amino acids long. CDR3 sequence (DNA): TGCGCCAGCAGCCGGTTTGGTGACGTTTACTACACCTTC. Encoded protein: CASSRFGDVYYTF.

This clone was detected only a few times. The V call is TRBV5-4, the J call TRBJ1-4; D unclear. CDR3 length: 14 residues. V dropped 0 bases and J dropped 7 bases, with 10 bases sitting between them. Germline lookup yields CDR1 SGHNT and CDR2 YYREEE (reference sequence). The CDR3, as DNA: TGTGCCAGCAGCTTGGGAATAGGTGGTGAAAAACTGTTTTTT. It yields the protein CASSLGIGGEKLFF.

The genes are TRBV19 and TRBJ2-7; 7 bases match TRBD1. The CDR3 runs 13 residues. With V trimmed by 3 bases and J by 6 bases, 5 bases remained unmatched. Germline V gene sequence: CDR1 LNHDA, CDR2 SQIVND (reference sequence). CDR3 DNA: TGTGCCAGTAGTATGACAGGGCACGGCGAGCAGTACGTC. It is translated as CASSMTGHGEQYV.

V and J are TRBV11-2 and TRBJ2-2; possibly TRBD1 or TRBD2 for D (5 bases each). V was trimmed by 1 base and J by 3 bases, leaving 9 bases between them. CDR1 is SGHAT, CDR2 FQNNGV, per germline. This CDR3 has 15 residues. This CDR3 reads CASSLALGDTGELFF. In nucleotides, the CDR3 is TGTGCCAGCAGCTTAGCCTTGGGGGACACCGGGGAGCTGTTTTTT. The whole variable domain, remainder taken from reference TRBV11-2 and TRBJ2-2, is EAGVAQSPRYKIIEKRQSVAFWCNPISGHATLYWYQQILGQGPKLLIQFQNNGVVDDSQLPKDRFSAERLKGVDSTLKIQPAKLEDSAVYLCASSLALGDTGELFFGEGSRLTVL.

The CDR3 is CASSLGGLAGWGEQFF. As DNA, the CDR3 is TGCGCCAGCAGCTTGGGAGGACTAGCGGGGTGGGGTGAGCAGTTCTTC. V gene TRBV5-1 combines with J gene TRBJ2-1; 12 bases line up with TRBD2. V shed 0 bases and J 9 bases; nucleotides not matched to a gene: 7. Germline V CDR1 and CDR2: SGHRS, YFSETQ. The CDR3 is 16 residues long.

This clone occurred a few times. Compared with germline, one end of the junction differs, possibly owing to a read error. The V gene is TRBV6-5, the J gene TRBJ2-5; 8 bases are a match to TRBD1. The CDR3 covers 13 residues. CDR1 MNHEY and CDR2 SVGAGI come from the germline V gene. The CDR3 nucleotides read TGCGCCAGCAGGCAGGGGGCGCACGAGACCCAGTACTTC. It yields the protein CASRQGAHETQYF.

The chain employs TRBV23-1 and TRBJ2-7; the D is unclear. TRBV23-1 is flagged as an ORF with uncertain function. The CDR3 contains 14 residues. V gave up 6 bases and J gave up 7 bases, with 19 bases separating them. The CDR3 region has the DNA TGCGCCAGCAGCCAAGAAACAACCCGAAGGGAGCAGTACTTC. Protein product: CASSQETTRREQYF.

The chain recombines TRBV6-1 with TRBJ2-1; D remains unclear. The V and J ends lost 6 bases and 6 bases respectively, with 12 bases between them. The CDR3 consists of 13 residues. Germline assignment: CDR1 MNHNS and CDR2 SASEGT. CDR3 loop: CASRGKNRNEQFF. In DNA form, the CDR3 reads TGTGCCAGCAGAGGCAAAAACCGCAATGAGCAGTTCTTC.

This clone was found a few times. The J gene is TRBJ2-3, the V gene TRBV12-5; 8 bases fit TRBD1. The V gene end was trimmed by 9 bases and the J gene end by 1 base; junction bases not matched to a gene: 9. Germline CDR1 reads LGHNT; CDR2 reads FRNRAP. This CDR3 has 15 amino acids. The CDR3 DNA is TGTGCTAGCAAAGAACCGGGACAGGGCACAGATACGCAGTATTTT. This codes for CASKEPGQGTDTQYF.

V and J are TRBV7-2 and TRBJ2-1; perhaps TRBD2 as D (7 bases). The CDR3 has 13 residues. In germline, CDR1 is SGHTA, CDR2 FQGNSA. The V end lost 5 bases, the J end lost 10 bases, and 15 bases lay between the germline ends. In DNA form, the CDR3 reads TGTGCCAGCAGCCCGGGGGGCACAGGGGAGCAGTTCTTC. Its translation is CASSPGGTGEQFF.

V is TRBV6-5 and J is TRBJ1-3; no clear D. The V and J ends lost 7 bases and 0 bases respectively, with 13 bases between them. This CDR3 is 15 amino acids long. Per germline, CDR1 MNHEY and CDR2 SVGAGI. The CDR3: CASKLDANSGNTIYF. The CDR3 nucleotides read TGTGCCAGCAAGCTGGACGCCAACTCTGGAAACACCATATATTTT.

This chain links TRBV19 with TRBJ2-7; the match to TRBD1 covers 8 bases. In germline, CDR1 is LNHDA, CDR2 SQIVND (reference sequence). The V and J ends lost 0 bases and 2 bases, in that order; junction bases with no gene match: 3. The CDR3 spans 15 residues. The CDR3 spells CASSIDTTGAYEQYF. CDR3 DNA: TGTGCCAGTAGTATAGATACGACAGGGGCCTACGAGCAGTACTTC.

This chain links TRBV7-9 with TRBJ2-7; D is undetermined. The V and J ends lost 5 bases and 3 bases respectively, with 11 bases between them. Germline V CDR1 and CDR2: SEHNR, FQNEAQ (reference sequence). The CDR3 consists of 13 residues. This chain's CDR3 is CASSPTPNYEQYV. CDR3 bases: TGTGCCAGCAGCCCTACACCGAACTACGAGCAGTACGTC.

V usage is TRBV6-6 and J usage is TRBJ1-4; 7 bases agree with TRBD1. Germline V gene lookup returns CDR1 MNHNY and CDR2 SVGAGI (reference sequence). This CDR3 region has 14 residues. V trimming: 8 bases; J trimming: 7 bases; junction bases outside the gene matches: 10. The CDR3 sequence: CASRQTGSSEKLFF. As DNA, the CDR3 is TGTGCCAGCCGGCAGACAGGGTCTAGTGAAAAACTGTTTTTT.

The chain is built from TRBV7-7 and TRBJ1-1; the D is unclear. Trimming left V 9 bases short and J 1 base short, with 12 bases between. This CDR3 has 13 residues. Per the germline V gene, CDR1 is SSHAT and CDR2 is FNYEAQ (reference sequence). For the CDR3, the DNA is TGTGCCAGTCGAGCCGACACGAACACTGAAGCTTTCTTT. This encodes CASRADTNTEAFF.

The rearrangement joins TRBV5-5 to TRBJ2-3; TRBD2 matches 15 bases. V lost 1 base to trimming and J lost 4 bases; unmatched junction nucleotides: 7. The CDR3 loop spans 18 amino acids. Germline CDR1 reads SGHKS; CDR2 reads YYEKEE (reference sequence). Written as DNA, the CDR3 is TGTGCCAGCAGCTTGCTGGGACTAGCGGGAGGTCGACCAGATACGCAGTATTTT. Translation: CASSLLGLAGGRPDTQYF.

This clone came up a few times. The CDR3 sequence: CASSLSSGGINTGELFF. CDR3 DNA sequence: TGTGCCAGCAGCTTATCTAGCGGGGGGATTAACACCGGGGAGCTGTTTTTT. The V gene is TRBV7-2, the J gene TRBJ2-2, with 11 bases lining up with TRBD2. Trimming removed 2 bases from V and 2 bases from J; junction bases left unmatched: 4. The CDR3 runs 17 residues. Germline V gene lookup returns CDR1 SGHTA and CDR2 FQGNSA.

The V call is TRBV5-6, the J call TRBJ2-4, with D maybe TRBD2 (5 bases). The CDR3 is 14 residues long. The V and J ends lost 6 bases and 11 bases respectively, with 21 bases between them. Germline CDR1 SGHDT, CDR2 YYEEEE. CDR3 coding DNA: TGTGCCAGCAACTTTGGAGGTGGAGGACCGCTTCAGTACTTC. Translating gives CASNFGGGGPLQYF.

The CDR3 sequence is CASSHRQGYEQYV. CDR3 nucleotide sequence: TGTGCCAGCAGCCACAGACAGGGCTACGAGCAGTACGTC. The rearrangement uses TRBV14 and TRBJ2-7; 7 nucleotides align to TRBD1. V lost 3 bases to trimming and J lost 3 bases; unmatched junction nucleotides: 2. Germline values: CDR1 SGHDN, CDR2 FVKESK. This CDR3 contains 13 residues.

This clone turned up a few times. CDR3 DNA: TGCGCCAGCAGCTTGGTTGGGCCGCCCGCTGATACGCAGTATTTT. Translation gives CASSLVGPPADTQYF. The chain uses TRBV5-1 and TRBJ2-3; D gene uncertain. CDR3 length equals 15 residues. V dropped 0 bases and J dropped 6 bases, with 14 bases sitting between them. The germline gives CDR1 SGHRS, CDR2 YFSETQ.

DNA for the CDR3: TGTGCCAGCACGGGAGTGGATACGCAGTATTTT. Translation gives CASTGVDTQYF. This chain uses TRBV6-1 with TRBJ2-3, with D perhaps TRBD2 (6 bases). The germline gives CDR1 MNHNS, CDR2 SASEGT. The length of the CDR3 is 11 residues. V gave up 7 bases and J gave up 6 bases, with 8 bases separating them.

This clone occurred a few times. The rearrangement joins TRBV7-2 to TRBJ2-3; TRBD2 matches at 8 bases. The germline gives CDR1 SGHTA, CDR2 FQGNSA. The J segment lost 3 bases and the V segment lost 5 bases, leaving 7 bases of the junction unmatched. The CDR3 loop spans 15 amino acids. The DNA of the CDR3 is TGTGCCAGCAGCCCCGGGAGGGCCAGGACAGATACGCAGTATTTT. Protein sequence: CASSPGRARTDTQYF. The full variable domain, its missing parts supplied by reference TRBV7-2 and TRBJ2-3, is GAGVSQSPSNKVTEKGKDVELRCDPISGHTALYWYRQSLGQGLEFLIYFQGNSAPDKSGLPSDRFSAERTGGSVSTLTIQRTQQEDSAVYLCASSPGRARTDTQYFGPGTRLTVL.

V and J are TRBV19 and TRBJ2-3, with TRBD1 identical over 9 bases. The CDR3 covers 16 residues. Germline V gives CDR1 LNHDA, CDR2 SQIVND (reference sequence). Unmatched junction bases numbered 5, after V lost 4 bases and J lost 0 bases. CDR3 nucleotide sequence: TGTGCCAGTAGTAATGGGACAGGGCTGAGCACAGATACGCAGTATTTT. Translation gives CASSNGTGLSTDTQYF.